This T cell receptor (beta chain) was captured by sequencing in a study of shared clonotypes between healthy human individuals. This CDR3 is 15 amino acids long. V gave up 2 bases and J gave up 4 bases, with 12 bases separating them. The germline V gene encodes CDR1 SGHKS and CDR2 YYEKEE (reference sequence). Replicate sorted-subset PCRs were loaded with roughly 200 ng DNA, roughly 33,000 T cell genomes. Clones were sequenced by immunoSEQ multiplex PCR, and TCRdb holds only the in-frame ones, with some missing. The sample records under 650,000 clones, 90% to 97% being singletons. Source material: naive CD4+ T cells sorted from blood. Indicated subset: CD45RA+ positively selected. The source of this sequence is a woman younger than 45 in good health. The gene calls are TRBV5-5 and TRBJ1-4; no definite D call. The chain's CDR3 is CASSLLQPDNEKLFF. DNA for the CDR3: TGTGCCAGCAGCTTATTACAGCCAGATAATGAAAAACTGTTTTTT.